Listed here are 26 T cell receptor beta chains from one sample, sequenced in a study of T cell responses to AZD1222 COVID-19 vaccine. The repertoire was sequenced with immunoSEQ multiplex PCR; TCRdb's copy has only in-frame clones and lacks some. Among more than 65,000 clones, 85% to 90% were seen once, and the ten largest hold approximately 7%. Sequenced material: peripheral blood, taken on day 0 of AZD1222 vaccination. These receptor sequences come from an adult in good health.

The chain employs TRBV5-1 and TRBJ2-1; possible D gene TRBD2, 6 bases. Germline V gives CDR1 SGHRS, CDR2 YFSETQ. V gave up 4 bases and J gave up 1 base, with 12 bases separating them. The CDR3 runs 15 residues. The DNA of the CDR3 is TGCGCCAGCAGCCCGGATGGGGGGTCCTACAATGAGCAGTTCTTC. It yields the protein CASSPDGGSYNEQFF.

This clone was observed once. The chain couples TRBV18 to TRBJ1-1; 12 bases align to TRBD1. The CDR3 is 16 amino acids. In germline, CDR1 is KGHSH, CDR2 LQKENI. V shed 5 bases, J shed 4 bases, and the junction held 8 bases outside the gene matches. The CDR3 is CASSVPGQGASTEAFF. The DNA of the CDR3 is TGTGCCAGCTCAGTCCCGGGACAGGGGGCGAGCACTGAAGCTTTCTTT.

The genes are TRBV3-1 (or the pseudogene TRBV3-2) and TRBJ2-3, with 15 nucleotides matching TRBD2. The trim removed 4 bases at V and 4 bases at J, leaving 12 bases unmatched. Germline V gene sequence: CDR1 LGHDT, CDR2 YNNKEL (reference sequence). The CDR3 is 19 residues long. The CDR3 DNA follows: TGTGCCAGCAGCCGCTTGGGTAGGGGACTAGCGGGGGGCGCAGATACGCAGTATTTT. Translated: CASSRLGRGLAGGADTQYF.

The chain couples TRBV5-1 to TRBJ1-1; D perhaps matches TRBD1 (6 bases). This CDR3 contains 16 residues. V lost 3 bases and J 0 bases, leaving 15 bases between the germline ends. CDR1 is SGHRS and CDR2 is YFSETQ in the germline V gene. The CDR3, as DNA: TGCGCCAGCAGCTCCGCTTTACAGGGAATGAACACTGAAGCTTTCTTT. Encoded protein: CASSSALQGMNTEAFF.

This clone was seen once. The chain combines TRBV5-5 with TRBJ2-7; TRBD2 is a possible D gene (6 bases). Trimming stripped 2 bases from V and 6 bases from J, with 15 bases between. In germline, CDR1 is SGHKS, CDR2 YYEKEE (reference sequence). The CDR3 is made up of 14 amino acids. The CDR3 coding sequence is TGTGCCAGCAGCTTCTCCGGGAGCCCCCCCGAGCAGTACTTC. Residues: CASSFSGSPPEQYF.

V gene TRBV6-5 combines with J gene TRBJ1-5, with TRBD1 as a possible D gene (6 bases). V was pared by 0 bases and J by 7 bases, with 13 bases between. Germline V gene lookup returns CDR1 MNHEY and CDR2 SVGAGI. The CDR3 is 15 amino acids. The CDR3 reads CASSYSKGGGQPQHF. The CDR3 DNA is TGTGCCAGCAGTTACTCGAAGGGGGGAGGACAGCCCCAGCATTTT.

For the CDR3, the DNA is TGTGCCAGCAGCTTAGATCTTCGGGGGAACACTGAAGCTTTCTTT. It translates to CASSLDLRGNTEAFF. J is TRBJ1-1 and V is TRBV11-2; D remains ambiguous. Trimming stripped 0 bases from V and 1 base from J, with 9 bases between. The CDR3 runs 15 residues. Germline lookup yields CDR1 SGHAT and CDR2 FQNNGV.

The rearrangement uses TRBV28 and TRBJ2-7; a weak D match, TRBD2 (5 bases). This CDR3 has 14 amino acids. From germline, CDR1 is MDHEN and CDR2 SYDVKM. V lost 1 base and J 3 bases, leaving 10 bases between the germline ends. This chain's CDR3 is CASSLYRGNYEQYF. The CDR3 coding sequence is TGTGCCAGCAGTTTATATAGAGGGAACTACGAGCAGTACTTC.

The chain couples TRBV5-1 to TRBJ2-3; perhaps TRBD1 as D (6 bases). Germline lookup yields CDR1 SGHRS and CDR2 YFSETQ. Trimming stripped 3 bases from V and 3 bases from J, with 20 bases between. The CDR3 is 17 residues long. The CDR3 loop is CASSYSYRVTSTDTQYF. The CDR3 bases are TGCGCCAGCAGCTATTCATACAGGGTCACCTCAACAGATACGCAGTATTTT.

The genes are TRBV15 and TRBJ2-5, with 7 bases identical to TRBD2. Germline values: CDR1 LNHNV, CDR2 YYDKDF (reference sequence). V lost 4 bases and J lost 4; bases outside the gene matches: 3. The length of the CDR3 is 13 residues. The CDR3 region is CATSKAGRETQYF. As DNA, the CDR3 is TGTGCCACCAGCAAAGCGGGAAGAGAGACCCAGTACTTC.

The CDR3 is CASSPWDGNSNQPQHF. The CDR3 bases are TGTGCCAGCAGTCCGTGGGACGGGAATAGCAATCAGCCCCAGCATTTT. The rearrangement joins TRBV28 to TRBJ1-5; tentatively, D is TRBD1 (5 bases). Looked up from germline, CDR1 is MDHEN and CDR2 is SYDVKM. V lost 5 bases, J lost 0 bases, and 14 bases lay in between. The CDR3 extends over 16 amino acids.

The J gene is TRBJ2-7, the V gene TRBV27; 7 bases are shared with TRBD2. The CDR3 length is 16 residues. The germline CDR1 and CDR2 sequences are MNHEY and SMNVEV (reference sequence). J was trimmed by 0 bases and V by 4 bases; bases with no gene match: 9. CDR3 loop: CASSSPASGISYEQYF. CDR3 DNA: TGTGCCAGCAGTTCTCCGGCTAGCGGTATCTCCTACGAGCAGTACTTC.

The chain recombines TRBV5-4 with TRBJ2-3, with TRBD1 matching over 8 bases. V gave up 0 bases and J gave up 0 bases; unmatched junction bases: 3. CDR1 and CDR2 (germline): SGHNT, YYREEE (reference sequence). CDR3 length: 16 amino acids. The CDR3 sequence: CASSLVDRESTDTQYF. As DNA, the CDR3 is TGTGCCAGCAGCTTGGTGGACAGGGAAAGCACAGATACGCAGTATTTT.

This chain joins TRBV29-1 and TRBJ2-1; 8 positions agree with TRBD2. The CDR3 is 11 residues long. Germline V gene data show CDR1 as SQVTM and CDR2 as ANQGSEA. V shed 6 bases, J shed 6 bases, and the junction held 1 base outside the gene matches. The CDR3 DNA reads TGCAGCGTCGGGACTAGCAATGAGCAGTTCTTC. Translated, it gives CSVGTSNEQFF.

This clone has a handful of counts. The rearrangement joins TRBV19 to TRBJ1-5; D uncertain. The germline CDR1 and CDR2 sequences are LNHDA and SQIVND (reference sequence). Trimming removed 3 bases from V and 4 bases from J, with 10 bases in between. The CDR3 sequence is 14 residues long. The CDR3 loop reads CASSMSMGNQPQHF. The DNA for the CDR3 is TGTGCCAGTAGTATGTCGATGGGAAATCAGCCCCAGCATTTT.

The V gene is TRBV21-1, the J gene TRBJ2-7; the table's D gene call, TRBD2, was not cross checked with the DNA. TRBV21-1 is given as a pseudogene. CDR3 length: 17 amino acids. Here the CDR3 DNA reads TGTGCCAGCAGCAAGCCCCTAGCGGGAGACGTTACCTACGAGCAGTACTTC. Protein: CASSKPLAGDVTYEQYF.

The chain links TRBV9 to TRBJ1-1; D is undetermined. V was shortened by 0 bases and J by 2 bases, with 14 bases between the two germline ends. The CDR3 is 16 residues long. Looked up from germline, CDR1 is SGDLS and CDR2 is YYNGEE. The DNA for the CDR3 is TGTGCCAGCAGCGTAGGAGGAGGGTCCCTTAACACTGAAGCTTTCTTT. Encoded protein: CASSVGGGSLNTEAFF.

The CDR3 nucleotides are TGTGCCAGCAGCGGCCTAGGCAACTCTGGAAACACCATATATTTT. Amino acids: CASSGLGNSGNTIYF. The chain uses TRBV9 and TRBJ1-3; D is undetermined. Germline CDR1 and CDR2: SGDLS and YYNGEE. The V end lost 3 bases, the J end lost 0 bases, and 10 bases lay between the germline ends. The CDR3 runs 15 residues. Variable domain in full (rest from reference TRBV9 and TRBJ1-3): DSGVTQTPKHLITATGQRVTLRCSPRSGDLSVYWYQQSLDQGLQFLIQYYNGEERAKGNILERFSAQQFPDLHSELNLSSLELGDSALYFCASSGLGNSGNTIYFGEGSWLTVV.

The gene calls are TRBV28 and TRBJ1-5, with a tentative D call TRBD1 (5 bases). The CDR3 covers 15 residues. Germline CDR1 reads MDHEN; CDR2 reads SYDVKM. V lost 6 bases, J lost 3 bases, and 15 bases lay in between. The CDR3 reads CASRSFGGNNQPQHF. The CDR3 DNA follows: TGTGCCAGCAGATCTTTCGGGGGGAACAATCAGCCCCAGCATTTT. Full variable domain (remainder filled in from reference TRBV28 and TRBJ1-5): DVKVTQSSRYLVKRTGEKVFLECVQDMDHENMFWYRQDPGLGLRLIYFSYDVKMKEKGDIPEGYSVSREKKERFSLILESASTNQTSMYLCASRSFGGNNQPQHFGDGTRLSIL.

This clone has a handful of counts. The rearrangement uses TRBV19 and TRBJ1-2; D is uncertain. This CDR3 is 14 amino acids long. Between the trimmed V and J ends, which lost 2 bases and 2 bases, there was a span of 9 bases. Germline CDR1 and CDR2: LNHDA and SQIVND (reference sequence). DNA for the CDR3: TGTGCCAGTAGTATATCTGGCAACAACTATGGCTACACCTTC. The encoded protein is CASSISGNNYGYTF. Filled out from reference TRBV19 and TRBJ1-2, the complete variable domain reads DGGITQSPKYLFRKEGQNVTLSCEQNLNHDAMYWYRQDPGQGLRLIYYSQIVNDFQKGDIAEGYSVSREKKESFPLTVTSAQKNPTAFYLCASSISGNNYGYTFGSGTRLTVV.

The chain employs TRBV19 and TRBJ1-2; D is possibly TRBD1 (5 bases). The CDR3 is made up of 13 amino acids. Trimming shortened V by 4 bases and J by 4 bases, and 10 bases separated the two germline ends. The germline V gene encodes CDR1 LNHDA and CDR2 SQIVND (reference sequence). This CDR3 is CASSTGFGYGYTF. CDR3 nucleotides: TGTGCCAGTAGTACAGGGTTCGGCTATGGCTACACCTTC.

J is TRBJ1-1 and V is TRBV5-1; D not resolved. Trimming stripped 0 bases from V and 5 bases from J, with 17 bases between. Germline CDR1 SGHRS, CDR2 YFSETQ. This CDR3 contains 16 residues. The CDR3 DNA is TGCGCCAGCAGCTTGGGGGCTGGAACTCGGAATACTGAAGCTTTCTTT. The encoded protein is CASSLGAGTRNTEAFF.

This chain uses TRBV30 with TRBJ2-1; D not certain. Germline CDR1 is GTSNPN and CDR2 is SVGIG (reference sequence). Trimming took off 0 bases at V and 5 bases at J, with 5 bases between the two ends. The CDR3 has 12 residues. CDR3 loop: CAWSVQHNEQFF. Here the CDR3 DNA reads TGTGCCTGGAGTGTACAGCACAATGAGCAGTTCTTC.

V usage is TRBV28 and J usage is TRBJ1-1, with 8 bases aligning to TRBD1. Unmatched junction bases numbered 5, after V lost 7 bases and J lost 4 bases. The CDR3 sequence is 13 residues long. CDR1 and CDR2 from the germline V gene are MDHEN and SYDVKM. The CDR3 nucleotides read TGTGCCAGCACATGGACAGGGACCACTGAAGCTTTCTTT. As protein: CASTWTGTTEAFF. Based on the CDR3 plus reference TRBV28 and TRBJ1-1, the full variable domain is DVKVTQSSRYLVKRTGEKVFLECVQDMDHENMFWYRQDPGLGLRLIYFSYDVKMKEKGDIPEGYSVSREKKERFSLILESASTNQTSMYLCASTWTGTTEAFFGQGTRLTVV.

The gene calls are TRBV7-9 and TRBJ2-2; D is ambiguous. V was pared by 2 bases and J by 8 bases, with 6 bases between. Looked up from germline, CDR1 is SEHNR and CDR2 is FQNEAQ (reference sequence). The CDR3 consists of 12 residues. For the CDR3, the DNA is TGTGCCAGCAGCTTAAGGGCAGGGGAGCTGTTTTTT. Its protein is CASSLRAGELFF.

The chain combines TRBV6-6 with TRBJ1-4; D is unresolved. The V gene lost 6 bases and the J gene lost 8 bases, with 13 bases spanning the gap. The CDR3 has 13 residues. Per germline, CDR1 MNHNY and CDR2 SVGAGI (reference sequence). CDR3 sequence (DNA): TGTGCCAGCAGGAAGACCTTTGGGGAAAAACTGTTTTTT. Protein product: CASRKTFGEKLFF.